Shown below are 5 T cell receptor beta chains from a single sample sequenced in a study of CXCR3-negative and CXCR3-positive naive CD8 T cells. It was by 5' RACE with UMI labels that the TRB cDNA libraries were prepared. With the 5' RACE reads reprocessed, TCRdb shows one record per CDR3 protein and no DNA. Its listing shows roughly 40,000 distinct CDR3 sequences. Sequenced input: memory CD8+ T cells from blood. The receptors here all came from a human donor in good health. Some clones in this sample may be carry-over from other donors' samples.

This chain connects TRBV9 to TRBJ2-2. The CDR3 extends over 13 amino acids. The germline gives CDR1 SGDLS, CDR2 YYNGEE. The CDR3 spells CASSVKSTGELFF.

CDR3 residues: CASRGQGSDEQYF. The V call is TRBV5-5, the J call TRBJ2-7; TCRdb gives TRBD1 as the D gene, but with no DNA this cannot be confirmed. This CDR3 spans 13 amino acids. The germline V gene has CDR1 SGHKS and CDR2 YYEKEE (reference sequence).

This sequence joins TRBV29-1 and TRBJ2-5; TCRdb's D call of TRBD1 is untestable without DNA. CDR1 SQVTM and CDR2 ANQGSEA come from the germline V gene. This CDR3 has 13 amino acids. The CDR3 sequence is CSVIGQNQETQYF.

The chain couples TRBV12-3 or TRBV12-4 to TRBJ1-2. This CDR3 comprises 14 residues. The chain's CDR3 is CASSNTNSVGGYTF.

Here the CDR3 reads CASSYSISKAKNIQYF. This chain links TRBV6-5 with TRBJ2-4. The CDR3 runs 16 residues. Looked up from germline, CDR1 is MNHEY and CDR2 is SVGAGI.